This T cell receptor beta chain was identified during a study of blood T cell repertoires in COVID-19. Study-level background: Specimens from acute and convalescent COVID-19 originated in the United States, Italy and Spain. Nucleic acid was either cDNA or gDNA, and it came from T cells, B-cell-depleted T cells, or PBMCs.

The authors' processing: Amplifying reference gene primers gave estimates of nucleated cell counts. Some clones are missing from TCRdb's copy, which holds only in-frame ones; the method was immunoSEQ multiplex PCR. From that table come the V and J calls and clone size; the DNA was used to work out D and trimming. The sample lists around 260,000 clones; over 80% were seen once. The CDR3 is made up of 16 amino acids. V was trimmed by 0 bases and J by 1 base, leaving 11 bases between them. From germline, CDR1 is LGHNA and CDR2 YNFKEQ. This clonotype was obtained from a woman between 35 and 50 years old who had recovered from COVID-19. Sequencing was carried out using peripheral blood. The chain joins TRBV4-2 to TRBJ2-3, with D tentatively TRBD2 (6 bases). CDR3 sequence: CASSQDVAGRTDTQYF. In nucleotides, the CDR3 is TGTGCCAGCAGCCAAGATGTGGCGGGACGCACAGATACGCAGTATTTT.